These T cell receptor beta chains were read from a single sample in a study of a mutant IDH1 vaccine in newly diagnosed glioma. Their antigen targets remain unknown. Sequenced by immunoSEQ multiplex PCR; TCRdb stores in-frame clones only, minus some. The sample lists some 30,000 clones; more than 65% were seen once. The sample was PBMCs, taken from a glioma patient whose treatment included an IDH1 peptide vaccine. The receptors originated from a man aged 25-45 years with glioma. The CDR3 runs from the conserved cysteine through the conserved F or W. Fields, in order: V gene, CDR3 length, CDR3 protein.

TRBV18	13	CASSPAGDYGYTF
TRBV13	14	CASSDRQGSYEQYF
TRBV4-1	17	CASSQGTQRGLTYEQYF
TRBV5-4	15	CASSPSAVAYTEAFF
TRBV4-1	16	CASSQDPTGGTYEQYF
TRBV4-1	17	CASSQGGLAGGRDEQYF
TRBV29-1	13	CSVVSQSTDTQYF
TRBV19	14	CASGGVHSGNTIYF
TRBV6-1	15	CASSERDRRGNTIYF
TRBV5-1	15	CASSWSGRSYNEQFF
TRBV4-2	15	CASSNLPGGVEKLFF
TRBV6-1	15	CASSGGGRDTGELFF
TRBV5-1	14	CASSLAQGAGELFF
TRBV7-9	13	CASSSTGFYGYTF
TRBV4-2	14	CASSPGQGYNEQFF
TRBV2	19	CASSVRLAVTSSGANVLTF
TRBV19	13	CASSIGTGADAFF
TRBV11-2	16	CASSLGLAGDTDTQYF
TRBV7-2	14	CASSLVHSYNEQFF
TRBV27	15	CASSLGAPNSYEQYF
TRBV5-8	14	CASSRGVFNYGYTF
TRBV4-1	16	CASSQVSGTSYNEQFF
TRBV7-9	14	CASSPIMLNTEAFF
TRBV7-2	14	CASRVLNSNQPQHF
TRBV5-1	12	CASSLTGETQYF
TRBV11-1	13	CASSLRDQETQYF
TRBV6-1	15	CASKTGTSGANVLTF
TRBV27	14	CASILRGGTGELFF
TRBV7-9	15	CASSSGRDSGNTIYF
TRBV7-9	14	CASTLGFFNYGYTF
TRBV2	13	CASSLGSGTEAFF
TRBV27	13	CASILTGSTEAFF
TRBV19	13	CASRARADQPQHF
TRBV6-1	13	CASSGGTGDGYTF
TRBV5-1	16	CASSPSLAVPQETQYF
TRBV6-6	14	CASSSNSPQETQYF
TRBV27	8	CARRTQYF
TRBV4-2	16	CASSQDGGEANYGYTF
TRBV4-1	17	CASSRAGLALRGDEQFF
TRBV7-9	15	CASSLGADGADTQYF
TRBV19	15	CASSLGSGLATEAFF
TRBV5-1	14	CASSLTGAAGELFF
TRBV5-1	15	CASSLRRATNYGYTF
TRBV18	14	CASSPLTGANVLTF
TRBV27	14	CASSLRWNTGELFF
TRBV5-6	15	CASSSPGQGTYEQYF
TRBV4-1	12	CASSQGGGEQYF